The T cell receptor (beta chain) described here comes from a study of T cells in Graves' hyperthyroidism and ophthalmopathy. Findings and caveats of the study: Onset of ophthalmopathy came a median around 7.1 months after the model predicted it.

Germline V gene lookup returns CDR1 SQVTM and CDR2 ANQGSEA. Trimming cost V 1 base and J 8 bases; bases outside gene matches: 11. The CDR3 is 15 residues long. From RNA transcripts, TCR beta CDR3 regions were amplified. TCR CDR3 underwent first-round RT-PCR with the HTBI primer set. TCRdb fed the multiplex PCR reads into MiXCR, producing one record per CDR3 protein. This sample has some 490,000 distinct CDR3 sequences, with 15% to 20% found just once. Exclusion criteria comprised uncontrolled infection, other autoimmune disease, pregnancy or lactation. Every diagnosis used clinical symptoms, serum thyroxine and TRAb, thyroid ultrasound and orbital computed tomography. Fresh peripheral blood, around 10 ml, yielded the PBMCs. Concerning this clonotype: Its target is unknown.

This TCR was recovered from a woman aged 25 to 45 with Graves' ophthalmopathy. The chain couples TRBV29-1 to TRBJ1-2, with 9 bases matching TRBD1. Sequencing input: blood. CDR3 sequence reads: CSVEGGDRALRGYTF. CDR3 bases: TGCAGCGTTGAAGGAGGGGACAGGGCCTTGCGAGGCTACACCTTC.